The rows below give T cell receptor beta chains drawn from one sample of a study of blood T cell repertoires in COVID-19. The protocol was immunoSEQ multiplex PCR, while the TCRdb copy is restricted to in-frame clones and leaves out a portion. The sample shows fewer than 300,000 clones, about 83% of them seen only once. The sequencing input was peripheral blood. These receptors were collected from an elderly man with acute or convalescent COVID-19. Both conserved end residues are part of each CDR3. Fields, in order: CDR3 length, clone size, D gene, V gene, J gene, CDR3 protein, CDR3 DNA. The D gene is left open where the match is weak. Size values are once, few and many counts, or a class for expanded clones, and some rows have none.

length: 15
size: NA
D: TRBD1
V: TRBV7-3
J: TRBJ1-1
CDR3: CASSLVGGGGTEAFF
DNA: TGTGCCAGCAGCTTAGTAGGGGGCGGTGGCACTGAAGCTTTCTTT

length: 14
size: NA
D: TRBD1
V: TRBV18
J: TRBJ1-4
CDR3: CASSPGQRNEKLFF
DNA: TGTGCCAGCTCACCGGGACAGAGAAATGAAAAACTGTTTTTT

length: 16
size: NA
D: TRBD2
V: TRBV24-1
J: TRBJ2-1
CDR3: CATSDSSGTSSNEQFF
DNA: TGTGCCACCAGTGATTCATCCGGGACTAGCAGCAATGAGCAGTTCTTC

length: 16
size: NA
D: TRBD2
V: TRBV6-2/TRBV6-3
J: TRBJ2-7
CDR3: CASSPTSGAGSYEQYF
DNA: TGTGCCAGCAGCCCTACCAGCGGGGCCGGCTCCTACGAGCAGTACTTC

length: 14
size: NA
D: NA
V: TRBV3-1/TRBV3-2
J: TRBJ2-5
CDR3: CASSPSIVQETQYF
DNA: TGTGCCAGCAGCCCGTCGATAGTTCAAGAGACCCAGTACTTC

length: 15
size: once
D: NA
V: TRBV5-8
J: TRBJ2-2
CDR3: CASSYHRVNTGELFF
DNA: TGTGCCAGCAGCTACCACAGAGTAAACACCGGGGAGCTGTTTTTT

length: 14
size: NA
D: NA
V: TRBV6-5
J: TRBJ2-3
CDR3: CASTVAGGTDTQYF
DNA: TGTGCCAGCACGGTGGCGGGCGGCACAGATACGCAGTATTTT

length: 15
size: NA
D: TRBD2
V: TRBV7-2
J: TRBJ2-7
CDR3: CASSLSRGVKYEQYF
DNA: TGTGCCAGCAGCTTATCCCGGGGGGTGAAATACGAGCAGTACTTC

length: 17
size: NA
D: TRBD2
V: TRBV5-1
J: TRBJ2-3
CDR3: CASSTTRAGGGTDTQYF
DNA: TGCGCCAGCAGCACCACTAGAGCGGGAGGAGGCACAGATACGCAGTATTTT

length: 19
size: NA
D: TRBD2
V: TRBV5-8
J: TRBJ2-3
CDR3: CASSLALIGAGGSTDTQYF
DNA: TGTGCCAGCAGCTTGGCCCTTATTGGAGCGGGGGGTAGCACAGATACGCAGTATTTT

length: 17
size: few
D: NA
V: TRBV30
J: TRBJ1-2
CDR3: CAWRKNRPVPNNYGYTF
DNA: TGTGCCTGGAGGAAAAACAGACCGGTCCCCAATAACTATGGCTACACCTTC

length: 13
size: NA
D: NA
V: TRBV3-1/TRBV3-2
J: TRBJ1-1
CDR3: CASSQGAGTEAFF
DNA: TGTGCCAGCAGCCAGGGGGCGGGCACTGAAGCTTTCTTT

length: 14
size: NA
D: TRBD1
V: TRBV6-2/TRBV6-3
J: TRBJ1-6
CDR3: CASSYLGTGGSLHF
DNA: TGTGCCAGCAGTTACTTAGGGACAGGGGGATCCCTCCACTTT

length: 15
size: NA
D: TRBD1
V: TRBV5-5
J: TRBJ1-1
CDR3: CASSPNWDRGHGAFF
DNA: TGTGCCAGCAGCCCCAATTGGGACAGGGGGCATGGGGCTTTCTTT

length: 13
size: NA
D: NA
V: TRBV19
J: TRBJ2-5
CDR3: CASSSGNRETQYF
DNA: TGTGCCAGTAGTTCCGGGAACCGAGAGACCCAGTACTTC

length: 14
size: NA
D: NA
V: TRBV3-1/TRBV3-2
J: TRBJ2-2
CDR3: CASSQGPLPGELFF
DNA: TGTGCCAGCAGCCAAGGGCCCTTGCCCGGGGAGCTGTTTTTT

length: 14
size: NA
D: NA
V: TRBV7-3
J: TRBJ1-1
CDR3: CASSRQGGNTEAFF
DNA: TGTGCCAGCAGCCGGCAAGGCGGGAACACTGAAGCTTTCTTT

length: 15
size: NA
D: NA
V: TRBV7-2
J: TRBJ1-4
CDR3: CASSLYSSFNEKLFF
DNA: TGTGCCAGCAGCTTATATTCCAGTTTTAATGAAAAACTGTTTTTT

length: 14
size: NA
D: NA
V: TRBV7-2
J: TRBJ1-4
CDR3: CASRSRVLNEKLFF
DNA: TGTGCCAGCAGGTCGAGGGTCCTTAATGAAAAACTGTTTTTT

length: 13
size: once
D: NA
V: TRBV29-1
J: TRBJ2-2
CDR3: CSVGVANTGELFF
DNA: TGCAGCGTTGGTGTCGCGAACACCGGGGAGCTGTTTTTT